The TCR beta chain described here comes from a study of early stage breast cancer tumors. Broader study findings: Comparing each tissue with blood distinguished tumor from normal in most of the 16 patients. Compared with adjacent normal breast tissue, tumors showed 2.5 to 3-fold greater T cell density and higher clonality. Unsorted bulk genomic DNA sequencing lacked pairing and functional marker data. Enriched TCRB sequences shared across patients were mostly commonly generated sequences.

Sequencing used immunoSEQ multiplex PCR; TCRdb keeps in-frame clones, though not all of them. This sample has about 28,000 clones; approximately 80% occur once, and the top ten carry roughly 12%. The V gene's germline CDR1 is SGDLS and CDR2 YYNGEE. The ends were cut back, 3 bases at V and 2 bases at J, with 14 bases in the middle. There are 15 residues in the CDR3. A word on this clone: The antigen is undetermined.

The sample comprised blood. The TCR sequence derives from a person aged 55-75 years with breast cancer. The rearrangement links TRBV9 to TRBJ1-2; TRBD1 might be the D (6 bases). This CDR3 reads CASSAGHDRNYGYTF. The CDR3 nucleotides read TGTGCCAGCAGCGCCGGACATGACAGGAACTATGGCTACACCTTC.